The rows below give T cell receptor beta chains drawn from one sample of a study of blood T cell repertoires in COVID-19. The data were produced by immunoSEQ multiplex PCR, yet TCRdb's version contains in-frame clones alone and is incomplete. Here the sample spans 300,000 to 400,000 clones, 70% to 90% being singletons. Sequencing was done on a sample of PBMCs or T cells enriched from blood (not recorded which). These receptors were collected from a woman aged 25 to 39 with acute COVID-19. CDR3s include the opening cysteine and the closing phenylalanine or tryptophan. D genes are given only for firm matches. The size of a clone is reported for some rows only, either as once, few or many, or as a class for expanded clones.

J gene | V gene | D gene | clone size | CDR3 protein | CDR3 DNA
TRBJ1-2 | TRBV6-5 | - | - | CASRALLAQKYGYTF | TGTGCCAGCAGGGCTCTACTAGCACAGAAGTATGGCTACACCTTC
TRBJ1-6 | TRBV9 | - | few | CASGRSGGLSPLHF | TGTGCCAGCGGGAGGTCCGGGGGTCTATCACCCCTCCACTTT
TRBJ2-2 | TRBV7-3 | - | once | CASSLKGAGTGELFF | TGTGCCAGCAGCTTAAAAGGGGCTGGGACCGGGGAGCTGTTTTTT
TRBJ2-2 | TRBV14 | - | few | CASSQDLESYYTGELFF | TGTGCCAGCAGCCAAGATCTAGAGAGTTATTACACCGGGGAGCTGTTTTTT
TRBJ2-7 | TRBV5-6 | - | - | CASSLLQTSYEQYF | TGTGCCAGCAGCTTGTTACAGACCTCCTACGAGCAGTACTTC
TRBJ1-1 | TRBV5-1 | - | - | CASSYSGTLNTEAFF | TGCGCCAGCAGCTATTCCGGGACATTGAACACTGAAGCTTTCTTT
TRBJ1-6 | TRBV2 | TRBD1 | - | CASRTGINSPLHF | TGTGCCAGCAGGACAGGGATTAATTCACCCCTCCACTTT
TRBJ2-1 | TRBV25-1 | TRBD2 | - | CASRSGGAVYNEQFF | TGTGCCAGCAGAAGCGGGGGGGCCGTCTACAATGAGCAGTTCTTC
TRBJ2-5 | TRBV7-3 | - | once | CASSLRGREETQYF | TGTGCCAGCAGCTTAAGGGGCAGAGAAGAGACCCAGTACTTC
TRBJ1-2 | TRBV29-1 | TRBD1 | - | CSVNTGDYGYTF | TGCAGCGTTAACACAGGGGACTATGGCTACACCTTC
TRBJ1-2 | TRBV29-1 | - | - | CSVGGVDSNYGYTF | TGCAGCGTTGGGGGGGTAGACTCTAACTATGGCTACACCTTC
TRBJ1-2 | TRBV7-3 | - | - | CASSLTRTAAPEGYTF | TGTGCCAGCAGCTTAACCAGGACAGCAGCCCCGGAAGGCTACACCTTC
TRBJ2-7 | TRBV10-3 | TRBD1 | - | CAISEATGDRREQYF | TGTGCCATCAGTGAGGCCACAGGGGACCGGCGCGAGCAGTACTTC
TRBJ1-1 | TRBV7-9 | - | - | CASSPPGALNTEAFF | TGTGCCAGCAGCCCGCCAGGGGCTCTGAACACTGAAGCTTTCTTT
TRBJ1-2 | TRBV7-2 | TRBD1 | - | CASSLPRDSFRDDGYTF | TGTGCCAGCAGCTTACCCAGGGACAGTTTTAGAGACGATGGCTACACCTTC
TRBJ2-1 | TRBV20-1 | - | - | CSAQGGAGQFF | TGCAGTGCTCAGGGCGGGGCGGGGCAGTTCTTC
TRBJ2-1 | TRBV7-6 | TRBD2 | once | CASSPSPGGARDEQFF | TGTGCCAGCAGCCCCTCCCCCGGGGGGGCCAGAGATGAGCAGTTCTTC
TRBJ1-1 | TRBV7-9 | - | - | CASSLIPNEAFF | TGTGCCAGCAGCTTAATCCCCAATGAAGCTTTCTTT
TRBJ1-5 | TRBV3-1/TRBV3-2 | - | few | CASSHLYQPQHF | TGTGCCAGCAGCCACCTCTACCAGCCCCAGCATTTT
TRBJ1-1 | TRBV6-5 | - | - | CASSYTLTTEAFF | TGTGCCAGCAGTTACACCCTGACAACCGAAGCTTTCTTT
TRBJ2-7 | TRBV18 | - | - | CASSHPGTNYEQYF | TGTGCCAGCTCACACCCCGGGACAAATTACGAGCAGTACTTC
TRBJ1-1 | TRBV6-5 | - | few | CAGGRGITEAFF | TGTGCCGGAGGGCGGGGCATAACTGAAGCTTTCTTT
TRBJ1-2 | TRBV29-1 | - | - | CSVEPLPRVQGHTNYGYTF | TGCAGCGTTGAACCTCTTCCTCGAGTACAGGGTCATACAAACTATGGCTACACCTTC
TRBJ1-2 | TRBV2 | - | - | CASSVRNYGYTF | TGTGCCAGCAGTGTACGGAACTATGGCTACACCTTC
TRBJ1-5 | TRBV5-1 | TRBD1 | - | CASSLDTGGGQPQHF | TGCGCCAGCAGCTTGGATACAGGGGGCGGTCAGCCCCAGCATTTT
TRBJ2-3 | TRBV5-5 | - | - | CASSLGSSTDTQYF | TGTGCCAGCAGTTTGGGTTCTAGCACAGATACGCAGTATTTT
TRBJ1-2 | TRBV27 | TRBD1 | - | CASSFGQGAGGYTF | TGTGCCAGCAGTTTTGGGCAGGGGGCGGGTGGCTACACCTTC
TRBJ1-6 | TRBV6-6 | - | - | CASSYSIVGGDSPLHF | TGTGCCAGCAGTTACTCGATTGTGGGAGGGGATTCACCCCTCCACTTT
TRBJ2-1 | TRBV20-1 | TRBD2 | - | CGGGRNNEQFF | TGCGGGGGGGGACGGAACAATGAGCAGTTCTTC
TRBJ2-7 | TRBV6-2/TRBV6-3 | TRBD1 | - | CASSQGQGLGNEQYF | TGTGCCAGCAGCCAGGGACAGGGGTTGGGGAACGAGCAGTACTTC
TRBJ1-2 | TRBV9 | TRBD1 | - | CASSMTGVNYGYTF | TGTGCCAGCAGCATGACAGGGGTGAACTATGGCTACACCTTC
TRBJ1-3 | TRBV7-2 | TRBD1 | - | CASSWVTGVSGNTIYF | TGTGCCAGCAGCTGGGTGACAGGGGTCTCTGGAAACACCATATATTTT
TRBJ2-7 | TRBV29-1 | - | once | CSVEAIGAGFSYEQYF | TGCAGCGTTGAAGCTATTGGGGCAGGTTTCTCCTACGAGCAGTACTTC
TRBJ2-2 | TRBV19 | TRBD2 | - | CASSTRLARDTGELFF | TGTGCCAGTAGTACCCGACTAGCGAGGGACACCGGGGAGCTGTTTTTT
TRBJ2-7 | TRBV10-3 | TRBD1 | - | CAISGDRESDEQYF | TGTGCCATCAGTGGGGACAGGGAGTCGGACGAGCAGTACTTC
TRBJ2-3 | TRBV30 | - | - | CAWSPTGGGTDTQYF | TGTGCCTGGAGTCCCACAGGGGGGGGCACAGATACGCAGTATTTT
TRBJ1-5 | TRBV12-5 | TRBD1 | - | CASGLVSDRGLQPQHF | TGTGCTAGTGGTTTAGTCTCCGACAGGGGGCTTCAGCCCCAGCATTTT
TRBJ2-7 | TRBV24-1 | TRBD1 | - | CATSDSGTGGNEQYF | TGTGCCACCAGTGATTCCGGGACAGGGGGGAACGAGCAGTACTTC
TRBJ2-2 | TRBV9 | TRBD2 | - | CASSVGLAVNTGELFF | TGTGCCAGCAGCGTAGGACTAGCGGTGAACACCGGGGAGCTGTTTTTT
TRBJ2-1 | TRBV7-9 | TRBD2 | - | CASSFLGGNPYNEQFF | TGTGCCAGCAGCTTCCTCGGGGGGAACCCCTACAATGAGCAGTTCTTC
TRBJ2-2 | TRBV5-4 | - | - | CASSLGGTGELFF | TGTGCCAGCAGCTTGGGAGGGACCGGGGAGCTGTTTTTT
TRBJ2-1 | TRBV30 | - | - | CAWNSRSSYNEQFF | TGTGCCTGGAACAGCAGGTCCTCCTACAATGAGCAGTTCTTC
TRBJ2-5 | TRBV7-3 | - | - | CASSSRRPSLGEAETQYF | TGTGCCAGCAGCTCCCGGAGGCCATCATTAGGGGAGGCTGAGACCCAGTACTTC
TRBJ2-2 | TRBV11-2 | TRBD2 | - | CASRLNQVTSGGPTGELFF | TGTGCCAGCAGACTCAACCAGGTAACTAGCGGGGGGCCCACCGGGGAGCTGTTTTTT
TRBJ2-5 | TRBV12-5 | TRBD1 | - | CASGQGQGLQETQYF | TGTGCTAGTGGGCAGGGACAGGGACTCCAAGAGACCCAGTACTTC
TRBJ1-4 | TRBV19 | - | - | CASSMGGAEEKLFF | TGTGCCAGTAGTATGGGAGGGGCGGAAGAAAAACTGTTTTTT
TRBJ1-2 | TRBV7-2 | - | - | CASSNIAGDGYTF | TGTGCCAGCAGCAACATAGCCGGGGATGGCTACACCTTC
TRBJ2-1 | TRBV12-3/TRBV12-4 | TRBD2 | few | CASRDGGAWEQFF | TGTGCCAGCAGGGACGGGGGGGCATGGGAGCAGTTCTTC